Listed below are T cell receptor beta chains from one sample, sequenced in a study of early T cells in non-severe SARS-CoV-2 infection. TCRdb ran MiXCR on the 5' RACE reads and lists one entry per CDR3 protein. The repertoire holds roughly 32,000 distinct CDR3 sequences, with about 10% as singletons. Input material: whole blood. The source of these receptors is an adult who was a healthcare worker with PCR-confirmed SARS-CoV-2 infection or an uninfected control (not recorded which). Both conserved end residues are part of each CDR3. A D gene is named only where the DNA matches it firmly. Not all rows give a size; the values are once, few, many and, for expanded clones, a class.

D,J,V,size,DNA,CDR3
TRBD1,TRBJ2-7,TRBV18,few,TGTGCCAGCTCAGTAGGGGGCGACACCAACGAGCAGTACTTC,CASSVGGDTNEQYF
.,TRBJ2-5,TRBV11-3,few,TGTGCCAGCAGCTTAATCAGCGATGAGACCCAGTACTTC,CASSLISDETQYF
.,TRBJ2-7,TRBV6-6,many,TGTGCCAGCAGTTACTCGAACAGTGCCTACGAGCAGTACTTC,CASSYSNSAYEQYF
TRBD1,TRBJ2-3,TRBV24-1,few,TGTGCCACCGGAAAACAGGGGGCTGCAGATACGCAGTATTTT,CATGKQGAADTQYF
TRBD1,TRBJ1-2,TRBV6-1,many,TGTGCCACAGAGACAGGGTATGGCTACACCTTC,CATETGYGYTF
.,TRBJ2-1,TRBV10-1,few,TGCGCCAGCAGTGAGATTACAGCAGGAGAGACATACAATGAGCAGTTCTTC,CASSEITAGETYNEQFF
.,TRBJ2-5,TRBV2,.,TGTGCCAGCAGTGTTCTCGGGGGTGGGGAGACCCAGTACTTC,CASSVLGGGETQYF
.,TRBJ2-2,TRBV7-6,many,TGTGCCAGCAGCTTATCTGGGCGGAGGGACACCGGGGAGCTGTTTTTT,CASSLSGRRDTGELFF
.,TRBJ2-7,TRBV11-2,.,TGTGCCAGCAGGGGGGAAGGATCTCCCTACGAGCAGTACTTC,CASRGEGSPYEQYF
.,TRBJ1-5,TRBV30,.,TGTGCCTGGAGCTTAAAGGCGAATCAGCCCCAGCATTTT,CAWSLKANQPQHF
.,TRBJ2-2,TRBV10-3,.,TGTGCCATCAATGAGCCAGGGGACACCGGGGAGCTGTTTTTT,CAINEPGDTGELFF
.,TRBJ2-5,TRBV20-1,.,TGCAGTGCTAGCGCCGGGTTCGGACAAGAGACCCAGTACTTC,CSASAGFGQETQYF
.,TRBJ2-7,TRBV6-6,many,TGTGCCAGCAGTGGGTCCGACTACGAGCAGTACTTC,CASSGSDYEQYF
.,TRBJ1-2,TRBV19,many,TGTGCCAGTAGTATCGTCGTTACAGCTAACTATGGCTACACCTTC,CASSIVVTANYGYTF
.,TRBJ1-1,TRBV7-6,many,TGTGCCACCAGCAGGGGACTGAACACTGAAGCTTTCTTT,CATSRGLNTEAFF
.,TRBJ2-1,TRBV5-1,.,TGCGCCAGCAGCTCCACCCTGAACAATGATGAGCAGTTCTTC,CASSSTLNNDEQFF
.,TRBJ1-4,TRBV30,.,TGTGCCTGGAGTGGACCTGTCCCTAATGAAAAACTGTTTTTT,CAWSGPVPNEKLFF
.,TRBJ2-6,TRBV13,many,TGTGCCAGCAGCTTAGACTCAGGGTCTGGGGCCAACGTCCTGACTTTC,CASSLDSGSGANVLTF
TRBD2,TRBJ2-1,TRBV24-1,many,TGTGCCACCAGTGATTTGGATAGCGGGGCATACAATGAGCAGTTCTTC,CATSDLDSGAYNEQFF
.,TRBJ1-2,TRBV7-2,few,TGTGCCAGCAGCTTAGAGAGGGGGTTGGCGGGTTATGGCTACACCTTC,CASSLERGLAGYGYTF
TRBD1,TRBJ1-2,TRBV15,many,TGTGCCACCAGCAGAGATGCAGGGGGCTACTATGGCTACACCTTC,CATSRDAGGYYGYTF
.,TRBJ2-3,TRBV20-1,many,TGCAGTGCAAAGAGTGAGGTCCCTACGTTGACAGAGCACACAGATACGCAGTATTTT,CSAKSEVPTLTEHTDTQYF
TRBD1,TRBJ2-3,TRBV20-1,.,TGCAGTGCTAGAGGGGACAGCGTGGGGTACACAGATACGCAGTATTTT,CSARGDSVGYTDTQYF
TRBD1,TRBJ2-2,TRBV7-9,many,TGTGCCAGCAGCGGGACAGGTGCTGGGGAGCTGTTTTTT,CASSGTGAGELFF
TRBD2,TRBJ2-3,TRBV29-1,few,TGCAGCGCCGACGGGGGGGCCGGAGATACGCAGTATTTT,CSADGGAGDTQYF
.,TRBJ2-7,TRBV6-5,.,TGTGCCAGCAGTTACTCGCGGGACACCCTCTCCTACGAGCAGTACTTC,CASSYSRDTLSYEQYF
TRBD2,TRBJ2-1,TRBV29-1,few,TGCAGCGTTGACTCCGGGGGGTACAATGAGCAGTTCTTC,CSVDSGGYNEQFF
.,TRBJ2-1,TRBV10-3,many,TGTGCCATTAGCTCCTACAATGAGCAGTTCTTC,CAISSYNEQFF
.,TRBJ2-1,TRBV27,medium-sized,TGTGCCAGCAGTTATCCAGGAAATGAGCAGTTCTTC,CASSYPGNEQFF
.,TRBJ2-4,TRBV30,.,TGTGCCTGGAGTTCCGGAGACATTCAGTACTTC,CAWSSGDIQYF
.,TRBJ2-5,TRBV11-2,few,TGTGCCAGCAGCTTAGTCAAGGGTACCTCTAGGGCCCAAGAGACCCAGTACTTC,CASSLVKGTSRAQETQYF
.,TRBJ2-4,TRBV20-1,many,TGCAGTGCTAGAGTTAGCCTCGGAGGAAACATTCAGTACTTC,CSARVSLGGNIQYF
.,TRBJ2-5,TRBV7-8,many,TGTGCCAGCAGACTTTTTTGGGCAGCTCAAGAGACCCAGTACTTC,CASRLFWAAQETQYF
TRBD1,TRBJ2-2,TRBV5-1,many,TGCGCCAGCAGATCGAATCCGGGACAGGGGGCCGGGGAGCTGTTTTTT,CASRSNPGQGAGELFF
TRBD1,TRBJ1-1,TRBV7-3,many,TGTGCCAGCAGCTTAGGGACAGTGAACACTGAAGCTTTCTTT,CASSLGTVNTEAFF
TRBD1,TRBJ2-2,TRBV6-2/TRBV6-3,many,TGTGCCAGCAGTCTTCCCGGGACAGGGAGTATCGGGGAGCTGTTTTTT,CASSLPGTGSIGELFF
.,TRBJ1-5,TRBV3-1,few,TGTGCCAGCAGCCGAAACCGGGACATCAATCAGCCCCAGCATTTT,CASSRNRDINQPQHF
.,TRBJ1-1,TRBV6-2/TRBV6-3,many,TGTGCCAGCAGTACCCCCCTGAGACCGATGAACACTGAAGCTTTCTTT,CASSTPLRPMNTEAFF
TRBD1,TRBJ1-4,TRBV5-1,.,TGCGCCAGCAGCTTGGGAAGGGACAGGACTGAAAAACTGTTTTTT,CASSLGRDRTEKLFF
.,TRBJ1-5,TRBV6-2/TRBV6-3,many,TGTGCCAGCAGTCGCGAGGACGCCTTCCAGCCCCAGCATTTT,CASSREDAFQPQHF
.,TRBJ2-5,TRBV12-5,many,TGTGCTAGTGGTTTGGGACAAGTCTCCTCGGAGACCCAGTACTTC,CASGLGQVSSETQYF
.,TRBJ2-6,TRBV5-1,many,TGCGCCAGCAGCTTCGGGTACTCTGGGGCCAACGTCCTGACTTTC,CASSFGYSGANVLTF
TRBD1,TRBJ2-7,TRBV12-3/TRBV12-4,many,TGTGCCAGCAGTTCGGAGACAGGGATTACCTACGAGCAGTACTTC,CASSSETGITYEQYF
TRBD2,TRBJ2-3,TRBV7-9,.,TGTGCCAGCAGCATACTAGCGGGGGGCCGGGATACGCAGTATTTT,CASSILAGGRDTQYF
TRBD1,TRBJ2-1,TRBV9,once,TGTGCCAGCAGCCCCCGACAGGGTGGTGATGAGCAGTTCTTC,CASSPRQGGDEQFF
.,TRBJ2-7,TRBV3-1,many,TGTGCCAGTGCTTCTTACGAGCAGTACTTC,CASASYEQYF
TRBD2,TRBJ2-7,TRBV7-2,many,TGTGCCAGCAGCTTAGAGCGGGGCGCCTACGAGCAGTACTTC,CASSLERGAYEQYF
.,TRBJ2-1,TRBV20-1,.,TGCAGTGCTCTCGCGTTGGGTACCTACAATGAGCAGTTCTTC,CSALALGTYNEQFF
TRBD1,TRBJ1-1,TRBV7-3,many,TGTGCCAGCAGCTCCGCAGGGGGTTGGACTGAAGCTTTCTTT,CASSSAGGWTEAFF